This TCR beta chain was found in a study of neurological immune-mediated disorders. For the study at large: Multiple sclerosis patients (n ≈ 34) included around 31 with relapsing-remitting and 3 with secondary progressive disease.

The CDR3 is made up of 15 amino acids. The V gene lost 3 bases and the J gene lost 8 bases, with 20 bases spanning the gap. Germline loops: CDR1 DFQATT, CDR2 SNEGSKA (reference sequence). This clonotype occurred many times. With 10-nucleotide random UMIs, 5'RACE was used to make the cDNA. Using its own MiXCR run on the 5' RACE reads, TCRdb lists one record per CDR3 protein. Of about 66,000 distinct CDR3 sequences in the sample, almost 3.5% were seen once. The TCR was taken from a middle-aged man with multiple sclerosis. The chain carries TRBV20-1 and TRBJ2-1, with a weak D call TRBD2 (8 bases). Sequencing used PBMCs. This chain's CDR3 is CSASRGLGGGDEQFF. The CDR3 DNA sequence: TGCAGTGCTAGTCGGGGACTAGGGGGCGGGGATGAGCAGTTCTTC.